These 32 T cell receptor beta chains were sequenced from one sample in a study of glioma-infiltrating T cells. TCR alpha and beta CDR3 regions were amplified from RNA using iRepertoire nested multiplex PCR. MiXCR was run by TCRdb on the multiplex PCR reads, yielding one entry per CDR3 protein. The table includes 170,000 or so distinct CDR3 sequences, approximately 40% detected once. Sequencing used glioma tissue, nonneoplastic brain tissue, or PBMCs (not recorded which). These receptor sequences come from a human donor with low-grade glioma or glioblastoma, undergoing nonglioma brain surgery, or in good health (not recorded which).

Note on this clonotype: A much larger clone differs from this one at a single base, so this may be a read error. The rearrangement links TRBV19 to TRBJ1-1; D not certain. Germline loops: CDR1 LNHDA, CDR2 SQIVND (reference sequence). The CDR3 is 13 residues long. Trimming removed 2 bases at V and 4 bases at J, with 8 bases between. CDR3 bases: TGTGCCAGTAGTATAATAGTGGGCACTGAAGCTTTCTTT. It codes for CASSIIVGTEAFF. Full variable domain (outside the CDR3, taken from reference TRBV19 and TRBJ1-1): DGGITQSPKYLFRKEGQNVTLSCEQNLNHDAMYWYRQDPGQGLRLIYYSQIVNDFQKGDIAEGYSVSREKKESFPLTVTSAQKNPTAFYLCASSIIVGTEAFFGQGTRLTVV.

The V gene is TRBV20-1, the J gene TRBJ1-2; 9 nucleotides align to TRBD1. The CDR3 length is 14 residues. CDR1 is DFQATT and CDR2 is SNEGSKA in the germline V gene (reference sequence). Losses at the gene ends were 4 bases for V and 8 bases for J; bases not matched to a gene: 11. CDR3 in DNA: TGCAGTGCTACAGCGACAGGGGGGCCTTTAGGCTACACCTTC. It translates to CSATATGGPLGYTF.

The chain is built from TRBV20-1 and TRBJ2-7, with D perhaps given as TRBD1 or TRBD2 (5 bases each). V was clipped by 4 bases and J by 2 bases, with 24 bases between them. Per the germline V gene, CDR1 is DFQATT and CDR2 is SNEGSKA (reference sequence). The CDR3 extends over 17 amino acids. CDR3 residues: CSAMFRHRTFKPYEQYF. In nucleotides, the CDR3 is TGCAGTGCTATGTTTCGTCACAGGACTTTCAAACCCTACGAGCAGTACTTC.

The sample holds many counts of this clonotype. This chain joins TRBV15 and TRBJ2-5; 12 bases agree with TRBD1. J was trimmed by 4 bases and V by 3 bases; bases with no gene match: 6. The CDR3 covers 16 residues. Germline loops: CDR1 LNHNV, CDR2 YYDKDF (reference sequence). The CDR3 nucleotides read TGTGCCACCAGCAGTCTGGGACAGGGGGCTCGAGAGACCCAGTACTTC. It is translated as CATSSLGQGARETQYF. The entire variable domain, with the rest obtained from reference TRBV15 and TRBJ2-5, is as follows: DAMVIQNPRYQVTQFGKPVTLSCSQTLNHNVMYWYQQKSSQAPKLLFHYYDKDFNNEADTPDNFQSRRPNTSFCFLDIRSPGLGDTAMYLCATSSLGQGARETQYFGPGTRLLVL.

As regards this clonotype: This CDR3 is missing its conserved last phenylalanine or tryptophan, likely due to a read error. The chain carries TRBV27 and TRBJ1-4; D gene uncertain. Germline loops: CDR1 MNHEY, CDR2 SMNVEV (reference sequence). The CDR3 spans 13 residues. Deletions cut 10 bases from V and 7 bases from J, with 16 bases between. The CDR3 spells CANRPTRSEKLFC. The CDR3 nucleotides read TGTGCCAACCGACCAACAAGAAGTGAAAAACTGTTTTGT.

Note on this clonotype: A much more abundant neighbour one base away suggests this may be a read error. This sequence joins TRBV2 and TRBJ2-7; possibly TRBD1 for D (6 bases). This CDR3 is built from 13 residues. Germline CDR1 and CDR2: SNHLY and FYNNEI. DNA for the CDR3: TGTGCCAGCACTGAATCTGGACAGACAGCATGGTACTTC. It encodes CASTESGQTAWYF.

This chain connects TRBV12-3 or TRBV12-4 to TRBJ2-1; 9 nucleotides line up with TRBD2. This CDR3 contains 17 residues. V shed 0 bases, J shed 3 bases, and the junction held 6 bases outside the gene matches. As DNA, the CDR3 is TGTGCCAGCAGTTTAGCGCCTAGCGGGAAGGTCTACAATGAGCAGTTCTTC. It codes for CASSLAPSGKVYNEQFF.

This chain connects TRBV19 to TRBJ1-5, with a tentative D call TRBD1 (5 bases). Trimming removed 6 bases at V and 0 bases at J, with 12 bases between. Germline loops: CDR1 LNHDA, CDR2 SQIVND (reference sequence). This CDR3 has 15 residues. The CDR3 loop is CASRQDKNSNQPQHF. CDR3 in DNA: TGTGCCAGTAGACAGGACAAGAATAGCAATCAGCCCCAGCATTTT.

This clonotype was counted ten times or more. This chain joins TRBV28 and TRBJ1-4; 8 positions match TRBD1. The junction had 4 bases not matched to a gene; V was cut back by 5 bases and J by 8 bases. From germline, CDR1 is MDHEN and CDR2 SYDVKM. The CDR3 is made up of 13 amino acids. CDR3 amino acids: CASSHRGIEKLFF. In DNA, the CDR3 is TGTGCCAGCAGTCACAGGGGGATCGAAAAACTGTTTTTT.

This clonotype was observed a handful of times. The V call is TRBV19, the J call TRBJ1-3; D gene uncertain. CDR1 is LNHDA and CDR2 is SQIVND in the germline V gene (reference sequence). Between the trimmed V and J ends, which lost 5 bases and 8 bases, there was a span of 16 bases. This CDR3 is 14 amino acids long. The CDR3 loop reads CASSPDWNSDTIYF. As DNA, the CDR3 is TGTGCCAGTAGTCCCGACTGGAATTCGGACACCATATATTTT.

Turning to this clonotype: A much larger clone lies a single base off, so this may be a read error. The final CDR3 position lacks the conserved phenylalanine or tryptophan, pointing to a likely read error. The chain is built from TRBV20-1 and TRBJ2-7, with D possibly matching TRBD2 (5 bases). There are 15 residues in the CDR3. The germline V and J ends were trimmed by 0 bases and 6 bases, with 18 bases remaining between them. CDR1 and CDR2 (germline): DFQATT, SNEGSKA (reference sequence). The CDR3 here is CSARDTLALGSEQYL. In DNA, the CDR3 is TGCAGTGCTAGAGATACCCTAGCCCTGGGCTCCGAGCAGTACCTC.

This chain joins TRBV7-2 and TRBJ2-7; D is ambiguous. CDR1 and CDR2 (germline): SGHTA, FQGNSA. Between the trimmed V and J ends, which lost 0 bases and 1 base, there was a span of 10 bases. The CDR3 has 15 residues. CDR3 in DNA: TGTGCCAGCAGCTTAGCTAGAGGAAAATCCTACGAGCAGTACTTC. Translating it yields CASSLARGKSYEQYF.

This clonotype has just one count. Just one base apart from a much larger clone, this may be a read error. This chain links TRBV20-1 with TRBJ2-3; D unclear. The V end lost 8 bases, the J end lost 5 bases, and 17 bases lay between the germline ends. There are 13 residues in the CDR3. Per germline, CDR1 DFQATT and CDR2 SNEGSKA (reference sequence). CDR3 amino acids: CSTSRNLQDTQYF. CDR3 coding DNA: TGCAGTACTTCCCGTAACTTGCAAGATACGCAGTATTTT.

The genes are TRBV28 and TRBJ2-3; 9 bases align to TRBD1. Germline V gives CDR1 MDHEN, CDR2 SYDVKM. V was clipped by 3 bases and J by 0 bases; unmatched bases: 4. The CDR3 sequence is 16 residues long. The CDR3, as DNA: TGTGCCAGCAGTTTCCCGGGACAGGGAAGCACAGATACGCAGTATTTT. Its protein product is CASSFPGQGSTDTQYF.

This clonotype was seen repeatedly, ten times or more. As DNA, the CDR3 is TGTGCCAGCAGATTAGCGGGAGGGCGACGAAATGAGCAGTTCTTC. Translation: CASRLAGGRRNEQFF. The rearrangement links TRBV28 to TRBJ2-1; 11 bases line up with TRBD2. Germline-derived CDR1 and CDR2 are MDHEN and SYDVKM. The CDR3 extends over 15 amino acids. Trimming took 6 bases from V and 7 from J; bases not matched to a gene: 8.

As to this clonotype: Its ends do not fully match the called genes, so a read error is possible. This chain links TRBV20-1 with TRBJ1-5; D call uncertain. Germline-derived CDR1 and CDR2 are DFQATT and SNEGSKA (reference sequence). This CDR3 comprises 14 residues. The CDR3 sequence is CSAKECYSNQPKHF. CDR3 DNA sequence: TGCAGTGCTAAGGAGTGCTATAGCAATCAGCCCAAGCATTTT.

At least ten counts were recorded for this clonotype. V is TRBV5-1 and J is TRBJ1-5; possibly TRBD1 for D (5 bases). This CDR3 spans 15 amino acids. Trimming left V 0 bases short and J 2 bases short, with 9 bases between. Germline loops: CDR1 SGHRS, CDR2 YFSETQ. The chain's CDR3 is CASSLEGVGNQPQHF. CDR3 nucleotide sequence: TGCGCCAGCAGCTTGGAAGGGGTGGGCAATCAGCCCCAGCATTTT.

To note about this clonotype: A much larger clone is a single base away; this may be a read error. The gene calls are TRBV7-2 and TRBJ2-7; D not certain. V shed 4 bases and J shed 2 bases, with 9 bases lying between them. Germline V gives CDR1 SGHTA, CDR2 FQGNSA. The CDR3 contains 13 residues. CDR3 residues: CASSWKEAYEQYF. Written as DNA, the CDR3 is TGTGCCAGCAGCTGGAAAGAGGCCTACGAGCAGTACTTC.

This clonotype was recorded at least ten times. The chain recombines TRBV20-1 with TRBJ1-4; perhaps TRBD1 as D (5 bases). This CDR3 has 14 amino acids. Trimming stripped 5 bases from V and 5 bases from J, with 15 bases between. CDR1 and CDR2 from the germline V gene are DFQATT and SNEGSKA (reference sequence). In DNA, the CDR3 is TGCAGTGCTGCCACCGGGACGGCAAATGAAAAACTGTTTTTT. The encoded protein is CSAATGTANEKLFF.

V usage is TRBV19 and J usage is TRBJ1-1; D call uncertain. From germline, CDR1 is LNHDA and CDR2 SQIVND (reference sequence). The CDR3 extends over 16 amino acids. Deletions cut 7 bases from V and 4 bases from J, with 22 bases between. The CDR3 region is CASTILGIESGTEAFF. The CDR3, as DNA: TGTGCCAGTACTATTCTTGGAATCGAATCAGGCACTGAAGCTTTCTTT. The complete variable domain, with remaining parts taken from reference TRBV19 and TRBJ1-1, reads DGGITQSPKYLFRKEGQNVTLSCEQNLNHDAMYWYRQDPGQGLRLIYYSQIVNDFQKGDIAEGYSVSREKKESFPLTVTSAQKNPTAFYLCASTILGIESGTEAFFGQGTRLTVV.

The chain couples TRBV29-1 to TRBJ2-3, with D unclear. The CDR3 has 13 amino acids. V lost 3 bases and J lost 2, with 9 bases in between. Germline V lookup: CDR1 SQVTM, CDR2 ANQGSEA. CDR3 sequence: CSVEFGATDTQYF. For the CDR3, the DNA is TGCAGCGTTGAGTTCGGAGCCACAGATACGCAGTATTTT.

Worth noting for this clonotype: A much larger clonotype is one base distant, so this may be a read error. The rearrangement uses TRBV20-1 and TRBJ2-3; possibly TRBD2 for D (7 bases). The CDR3 has 14 residues. Germline V gene data show CDR1 as DFQATT and CDR2 as SNEGSKA (reference sequence). Trimming cost V 1 base and J 6 bases, with 14 bases left between them. The CDR3 region has the DNA TGCAGTGCTAGAGGCCGAGGGGGGGGGGATACGCAGTATTTT. This encodes CSARGRGGGDTQYF.

This clonotype was seen many times. V and J are TRBV20-1 and TRBJ2-5; perhaps TRBD2 as D (6 bases). The CDR3 contains 13 residues. The germline V gene has CDR1 DFQATT and CDR2 SNEGSKA (reference sequence). The V end was cut by 0 bases, the J end by 4 bases, with 9 bases between. Written as DNA, the CDR3 is TGCAGTGCTAGAGATGTGCGGGGAGAGACCCAGTACTTC. Residues: CSARDVRGETQYF.

This clonotype was seen ten or more times. This sequence joins TRBV20-1 and TRBJ2-7; D not certain. The CDR3 covers 12 residues. Trimming pared 2 bases from V and 0 bases from J, leaving 5 bases between. Germline lookup yields CDR1 DFQATT and CDR2 SNEGSKA (reference sequence). CDR3 in DNA: TGCAGTGCTAGAACGAACTCCTACGAGCAGTACTTC. Its protein is CSARTNSYEQYF.

The J gene is TRBJ1-1, the V gene TRBV5-1; no reliable D call. There are 16 residues in the CDR3. CDR1 is SGHRS and CDR2 is YFSETQ in the germline V gene. V was clipped by 4 bases and J by 0 bases, with 16 bases between them. CDR3 DNA sequence: TGCGCCAGCAGCCCTCTTGTTGAGGCGTTGAACACTGAAGCTTTCTTT. This gives the protein CASSPLVEALNTEAFF.

In its sample, this clonotype was seen many times. This chain connects TRBV3-1 to TRBJ2-3; D gene uncertain. This CDR3 has 13 amino acids. Germline lookup yields CDR1 LGHDT and CDR2 YNNKEL (reference sequence). The V end was cut by 4 bases, the J end by 6 bases, with 11 bases between. The CDR3 DNA sequence: TGTGCCAGCAGCCCACAACCTAGGGATACGCAGTATTTT. It is translated as CASSPQPRDTQYF.

This clonotype showed up many times. V is TRBV4-1 and J is TRBJ1-1, with D uncertain. Germline CDR1 reads MGHRA; CDR2 reads YSYEKL. With 0 bases removed from V and 10 bases from J, the gap between germline ends came to 15 bases. This CDR3 comprises 14 residues. CDR3 protein: CASSQDLISLAAFF. The CDR3 bases are TGCGCCAGCAGCCAAGATCTGATTTCTTTGGCAGCTTTCTTT.

This clonotype has ten or more counts. The genes are TRBV6-1 and TRBJ2-7; D gene ambiguous. The CDR3 is 13 residues long. Germline V gene lookup returns CDR1 MNHNS and CDR2 SASEGT. The ends were cut back, 5 bases at V and 0 bases at J, with 8 bases in the middle. The CDR3 DNA follows: TGTGCCAGCAGTCCTTTGAGCTCCTACGAGCAGTACTTC. It encodes CASSPLSSYEQYF.

This clonotype has a count of ten or more. The rearrangement links TRBV6-6 to TRBJ1-2; D unclear. The germline gives CDR1 MNHNY, CDR2 SVGAGI (reference sequence). Trimming removed 2 bases from V and 8 bases from J, with 12 bases in between. The CDR3 consists of 13 residues. CDR3 bases: TGTGCCAGCAGTTACGCCAGATGGGAAGGCTACACCTTC. Translation gives CASSYARWEGYTF.

With respect to this clonotype: A much larger clone lies one base from this, so it may be a read error. This chain connects TRBV6-4 to TRBJ1-2; unclear D gene. Germline CDR1 and CDR2: MRHNA and SNTAGT. This CDR3 region has 13 residues. Deletions cut 4 bases from V and 2 bases from J, with 8 bases between. This CDR3 reads CASSVGGNYGYTF. The CDR3 nucleotides are TGTGCCAGCAGTGTAGGAGGGAACTATGGCTACACCTTC.

This clonotype was detected only a few times. In nucleotides, the CDR3 is TGTGCCAGCAGCCCCGAGGACAGGGGACGAAACACCATATATTTT. Translation gives CASSPEDRGRNTIYF. This chain connects TRBV12-3 or TRBV12-4 to TRBJ1-3; 9 nucleotides agree with TRBD1. The length of the CDR3 is 15 residues. J lost 5 bases, V lost 6 bases, and 8 bases had no gene match.

The V and J genes are TRBV6-1 and TRBJ2-3, with no clear D. CDR3 length: 13 residues. Germline V lookup: CDR1 MNHNS, CDR2 SASEGT. Trimming pared 11 bases from V and 6 bases from J, leaving 18 bases between. The CDR3 bases are TGTGCCGGCCGGAGAGGTGGGCGGGATACGCAGTATTTT. As protein: CAGRRGGRDTQYF.